The 3 T cell receptor beta chains reported below all come from one sample, sequenced in a study of blood T cells in healthy people across ages. With a J-beta primer mix and a sample-barcoded 5' primer, a second PCR ran about 6 to 11 cycles. MiXCR, applied by TCRdb to the 5' RACE reads, yields one record per CDR3 protein. The sample has about 760,000 distinct CDR3 sequences, 20% to 25% seen once. The same sample was also used in a study of T cells of mothers and their children.

Sequencing input: blood. The receptors were sampled from a boy aged 5-17 years in good health.

The chain carries TRBV6-1 and TRBJ2-7; D is perhaps TRBD2 (5 bases). Trimming removed 4 bases from V and 2 bases from J, with 15 bases in between. This CDR3 is built from 15 residues. Germline V CDR1 and CDR2: MNHNS, SASEGT. Here the CDR3 reads CASSALALEAYEQYF. In nucleotides, the CDR3 is TGTGCCAGCAGTGCTCTAGCTTTGGAAGCCTACGAGCAGTACTTC.

The V and J genes are TRBV10-3 and TRBJ1-4; 10 bases are a match to TRBD1. The CDR3 spans 14 residues. In germline, CDR1 is ENHRY, CDR2 SYGVKD. The J segment lost 8 bases and the V segment lost 4 bases, leaving 4 bases of the junction unmatched. CDR3 sequence (DNA): TGTGCCATCAGTGGACAGGGGGCAGGGGAAAAACTGTTTTTT. Encoded protein: CAISGQGAGEKLFF.

The genes are TRBV2 and TRBJ2-5; 7 positions agree with TRBD1. This CDR3 spans 13 amino acids. Looked up from germline, CDR1 is SNHLY and CDR2 is FYNNEI. J gave up 1 base and V 9 bases, and 5 bases lay outside the gene matches. Here the CDR3 DNA reads TGTGCCAGAAGATACAGGGGCCAAGAGACCCAGTACTTC. It is translated as CARRYRGQETQYF.